The clone carrying this T cell receptor (beta chain) occurred a few times. The germline CDR1 and CDR2 sequences are MNHEY and SMNVEV (reference sequence). The CDR3 loop spans 12 amino acids. The source of the sample is a study of response to subunit inactivated influenza vaccine. TCRdb redid the calling of the RT-PCR reads with MiXCR, one entry per CDR3 protein. The sample lists around 710,000 distinct CDR3 sequences; about 15% were seen once. The origin of this receptor is a man in his forties or fifties who received an inactivated influenza vaccine. The material was PBMCs from blood, obtained less than 15 days before vaccination. The chain carries TRBV27 and TRBJ2-1, with 8 bases lining up with TRBD1. CDR3 sequence reads: CSTGASYNEQFF. CDR3 nucleotides: TGTTCGACAGGGGCCTCTTACAATGAGCAGTTCTTC.